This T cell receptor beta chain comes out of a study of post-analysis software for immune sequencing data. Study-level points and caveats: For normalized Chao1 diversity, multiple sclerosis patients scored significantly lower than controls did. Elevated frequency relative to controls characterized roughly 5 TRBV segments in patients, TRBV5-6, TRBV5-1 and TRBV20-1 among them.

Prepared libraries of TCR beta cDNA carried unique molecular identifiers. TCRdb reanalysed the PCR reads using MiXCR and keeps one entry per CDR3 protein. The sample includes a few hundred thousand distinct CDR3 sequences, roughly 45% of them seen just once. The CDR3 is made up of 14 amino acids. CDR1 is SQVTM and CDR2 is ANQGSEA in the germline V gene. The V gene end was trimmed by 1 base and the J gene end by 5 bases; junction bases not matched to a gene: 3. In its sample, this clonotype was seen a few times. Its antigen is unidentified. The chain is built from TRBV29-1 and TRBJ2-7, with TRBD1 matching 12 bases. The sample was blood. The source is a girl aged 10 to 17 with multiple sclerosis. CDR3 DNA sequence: TGCAGCGTTGAAGGGGGACAGGGGGCTAACGAGCAGTACTTC. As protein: CSVEGGQGANEQYF.